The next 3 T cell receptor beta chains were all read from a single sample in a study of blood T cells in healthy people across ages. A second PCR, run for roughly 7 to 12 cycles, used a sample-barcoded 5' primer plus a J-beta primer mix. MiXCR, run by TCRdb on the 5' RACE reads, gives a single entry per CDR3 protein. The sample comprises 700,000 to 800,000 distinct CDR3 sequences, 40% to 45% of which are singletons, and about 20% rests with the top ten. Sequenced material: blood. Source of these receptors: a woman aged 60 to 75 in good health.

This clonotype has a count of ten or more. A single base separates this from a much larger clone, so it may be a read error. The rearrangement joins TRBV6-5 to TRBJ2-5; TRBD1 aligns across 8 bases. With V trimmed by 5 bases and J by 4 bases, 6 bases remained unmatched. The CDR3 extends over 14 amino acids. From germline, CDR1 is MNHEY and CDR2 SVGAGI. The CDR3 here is CASSDPGGTETQYF. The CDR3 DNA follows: TGTGCCAGCAGTGACCCAGGGGGCACAGAGACCCAGTACTTC.

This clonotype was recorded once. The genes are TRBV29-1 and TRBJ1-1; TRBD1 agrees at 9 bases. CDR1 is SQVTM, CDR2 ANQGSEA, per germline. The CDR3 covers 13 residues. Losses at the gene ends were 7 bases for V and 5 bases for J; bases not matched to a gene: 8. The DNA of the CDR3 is TGCAGCGCCTCGGGGACAGGGCGGACTGAAGCTTTCTTT. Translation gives CSASGTGRTEAFF.

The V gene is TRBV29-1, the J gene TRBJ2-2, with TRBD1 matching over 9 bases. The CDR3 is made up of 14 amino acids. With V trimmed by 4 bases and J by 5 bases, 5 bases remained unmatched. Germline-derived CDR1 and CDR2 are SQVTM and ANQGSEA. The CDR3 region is CSVARGQGTGELFF. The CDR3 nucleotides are TGCAGCGTTGCCCGGGGACAGGGTACCGGGGAGCTGTTTTTT.